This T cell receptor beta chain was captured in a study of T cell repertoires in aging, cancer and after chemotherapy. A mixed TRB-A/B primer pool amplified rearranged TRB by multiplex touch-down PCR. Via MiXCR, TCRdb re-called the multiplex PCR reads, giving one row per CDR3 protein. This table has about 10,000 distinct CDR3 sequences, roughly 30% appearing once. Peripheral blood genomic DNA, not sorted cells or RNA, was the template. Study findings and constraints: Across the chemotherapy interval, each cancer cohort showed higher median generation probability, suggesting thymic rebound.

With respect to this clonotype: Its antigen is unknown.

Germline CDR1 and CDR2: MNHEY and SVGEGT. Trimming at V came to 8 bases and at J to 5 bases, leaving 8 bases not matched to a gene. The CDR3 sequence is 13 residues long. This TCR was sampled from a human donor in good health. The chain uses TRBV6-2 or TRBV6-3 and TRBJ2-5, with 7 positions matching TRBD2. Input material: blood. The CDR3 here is CASLHRGGETQYF. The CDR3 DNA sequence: TGTGCCAGCCTCCACCGGGGAGGGGAGACCCAGTACTTC.